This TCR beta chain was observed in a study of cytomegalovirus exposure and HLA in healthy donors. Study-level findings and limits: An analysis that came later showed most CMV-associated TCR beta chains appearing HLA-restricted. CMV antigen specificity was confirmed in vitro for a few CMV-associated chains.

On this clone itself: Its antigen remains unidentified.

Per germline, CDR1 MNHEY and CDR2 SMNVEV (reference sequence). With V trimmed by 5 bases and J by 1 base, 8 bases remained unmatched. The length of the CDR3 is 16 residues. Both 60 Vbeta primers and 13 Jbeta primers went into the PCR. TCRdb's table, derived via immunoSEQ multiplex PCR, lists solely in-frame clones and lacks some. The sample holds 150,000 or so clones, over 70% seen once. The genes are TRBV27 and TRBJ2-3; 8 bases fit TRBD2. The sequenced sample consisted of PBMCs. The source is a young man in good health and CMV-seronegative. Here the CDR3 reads CASSPWTSLGTDTQYF. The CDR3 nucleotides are TGTGCCAGCAGTCCGTGGACTAGCCTAGGCACAGATACGCAGTATTTT.